The 28 T cell receptor beta chains below were found in one sample sequenced in a study of neurological immune-mediated disorders. One entry per CDR3 protein, called by TCRdb with MiXCR from the 5' RACE reads. The table records roughly 60,000 distinct CDR3 sequences, about 4% of them present only once. What was sequenced was CD4+ T cells from blood. These receptors were collected from a woman aged 40-49 years with multiple sclerosis.

Ten or more counts support this clonotype. The CDR3 region is CASSLDPYNEQFF. The CDR3 DNA reads as TGCGCCAGCAGCTTGGACCCCTACAATGAGCAGTTCTTC. J is TRBJ2-1 and V is TRBV5-1; D not resolved. Germline V gene sequence: CDR1 SGHRS, CDR2 YFSETQ. Trimming removed 0 bases at V and 2 bases at J, with 3 bases between. This CDR3 is 13 amino acids long.

The sample holds a few counts of this clonotype. The chain joins TRBV24-1 to TRBJ2-3; 10 bases align to TRBD1. After removal of 11 bases from V and 3 bases from J, the junction contained 13 bases not matched to a gene. CDR1 and CDR2 from the germline V gene are KGHDR and SFDVKD. CDR3 length: 16 residues. The CDR3, as DNA: TGTGCCATCTCCGGGACAGGGGCTCGAGGGACAGATACGCAGTATTTT. Translation: CAISGTGARGTDTQYF.

At least ten counts were recorded for this clonotype. V is TRBV6-2 or TRBV6-3 and J is TRBJ1-5; D unclear. The CDR3 is made up of 14 amino acids. The germline V gene has CDR1 MNHEY and CDR2 SVGEGT. V was cut by 7 bases and J by 1 base, with 11 bases left in between. This chain's CDR3 is CASTFDTSNQPQHF. Here the CDR3 DNA reads TGTGCCAGCACCTTCGACACCAGCAATCAGCCCCAGCATTTT.

This clonotype was counted at least ten times. The chain joins TRBV20-1 to TRBJ2-3; 9 bases agree with TRBD2. Germline-derived CDR1 and CDR2 are DFQATT and SNEGSKA (reference sequence). J lost 0 bases, V lost 5 bases, and 9 bases had no gene match. This CDR3 spans 16 amino acids. The chain's CDR3 is CSALAGALLSTDTQYF. The CDR3 DNA is TGCAGTGCTTTAGCGGGGGCCCTTCTTAGCACAGATACGCAGTATTTT.

Ten or more counts support this clonotype. The CDR3 DNA follows: TGTGCCAGCTCACCACCGTCGGCGGCAGGGAAAAACATTCAGTACTTC. Residues: CASSPPSAAGKNIQYF. The chain employs TRBV18 and TRBJ2-4, with a possible D match to TRBD1 (5 bases). Trimming shortened V by 0 bases and J by 4 bases, and 13 bases separated the two germline ends. CDR1 is KGHSH, CDR2 LQKENI, per germline. The CDR3 is made up of 16 amino acids.

In this sample, this clonotype turned up many times. V gene TRBV5-8 combines with J gene TRBJ2-1, with 7 bases fitting TRBD1. Trimming at V came to 1 base and at J to 9 bases, leaving 10 bases not matched to a gene. The CDR3 contains 15 residues. Germline V gene sequence: CDR1 SGHTS, CDR2 YDEGEE. The DNA for the CDR3 is TGTGCCAGCAGCTTGATAAGGGGGCTCGAGGGTGAGCAGTTCTTC. This codes for CASSLIRGLEGEQFF.

This clonotype was seen at least ten times. CDR3 DNA sequence: TGTGCCAGCAGTGAATCCCGGACTAGCGGGGGTTTTGGGACCCAGTACTTC. It is translated as CASSESRTSGGFGTQYF. The gene calls are TRBV2 and TRBJ2-5; 13 positions agree with TRBD2. Germline trimming cut 2 bases from V and 7 bases from J; bases unmatched to any gene: 10. Germline V gene lookup returns CDR1 SNHLY and CDR2 FYNNEI. The length of the CDR3 is 17 residues.

This clonotype was counted many times. The rearrangement joins TRBV5-1 to TRBJ1-6; no firm D call. Germline CDR1 SGHRS, CDR2 YFSETQ. CDR3 length: 15 amino acids. V lost 7 bases to trimming and J lost 5 bases, with 16 bases between them. CDR3 nucleotides: TGCGCCAGCCAAAGGACTGGGTTCGATAATTCACCCCTCCACTTT. This codes for CASQRTGFDNSPLHF.

This clonotype came up many times. The chain carries TRBV3-1 and TRBJ1-1, with D tentatively TRBD1 (6 bases). The CDR3 is made up of 12 amino acids. CDR1 and CDR2 from the germline V gene are LGHDT and YNNKEL (reference sequence). V lost 1 base to trimming and J lost 6 bases, with 6 bases between them. CDR3 bases: TGTGCCAGCAGCCAAGGGACAGCTGAAGCTTTCTTT. Residues: CASSQGTAEAFF.

This clonotype was observed at least ten times. This rearrangement joins TRBV7-9 to TRBJ2-1, with D tentatively TRBD2 (6 bases). The CDR3 covers 16 residues. Looked up from germline, CDR1 is SEHNR and CDR2 is FQNEAQ (reference sequence). V lost 1 base and J lost 6, with 16 bases in between. For the CDR3, the DNA is TGTGCCAGCAGCTTAGTTGTCCTCCCCGGGGGCAATGAGCAGTTCTTC. Translation gives CASSLVVLPGGNEQFF.

In its sample, this clonotype was seen many times. For the CDR3, the DNA is TGTGCCAGCAGACTGACAGGGGGCTATGGCTACACCTTC. Amino acid sequence: CASRLTGGYGYTF. This chain joins TRBV5-5 and TRBJ1-2; 9 bases match TRBD1. The CDR3 has 13 residues. CDR1 and CDR2 from the germline V gene are SGHKS and YYEKEE (reference sequence). J was trimmed by 4 bases and V by 5 bases; bases with no gene match: 3.

This clonotype was observed at least ten times. The V call is TRBV12-3 or TRBV12-4, the J call TRBJ2-2; D may match TRBD1 or TRBD2 (5 bases each). Trimming took 6 bases from V and 8 from J, leaving 7 bases between them. The CDR3 has 11 residues. The CDR3 sequence is CASSEGGELFF. CDR3 DNA sequence: TGTGCCAGCAGCGAGGGGGGGGAGCTGTTTTTT.

This clonotype has ten or more counts. The rearrangement joins TRBV3-1 to TRBJ2-2, with D hard to call. This CDR3 contains 12 residues. V lost 11 bases and J 8 bases, leaving 15 bases between the germline ends. Germline V CDR1 and CDR2: LGHDT, YNNKEL (reference sequence). The CDR3 loop reads CASGDLKGELFF. The CDR3 DNA reads as TGTGCCTCTGGTGACCTCAAAGGGGAGCTGTTTTTT.

Ten or more counts support this clonotype. This chain links TRBV5-6 with TRBJ1-2; TRBD1 matches 10 bases. J lost 2 bases, V lost 0 bases, and 19 bases had no gene match. This CDR3 contains 21 residues. Per germline, CDR1 SGHDT and CDR2 YYEEEE. The CDR3 region has the DNA TGTGCCAGCAGCTTGGAACTCTATACGTCCAGGACAGGGGGACGGAACTATGGCTACACCTTC. It is translated as CASSLELYTSRTGGRNYGYTF.

Many counts were recorded for this clonotype. V gene TRBV5-1 combines with J gene TRBJ2-5; 7 bases match TRBD1. CDR1 and CDR2 from the germline V gene are SGHRS and YFSETQ. The trim removed 4 bases at V and 2 bases at J, leaving 5 bases unmatched. The CDR3 runs 14 residues. The CDR3 DNA reads as TGCGCCAGCAGCCATGGGACAGAACAAGAGACCCAGTACTTC. It is translated as CASSHGTEQETQYF.

This clonotype has a count of ten or more. The genes are TRBV13 and TRBJ1-4, with a possible D match to TRBD1 (6 bases). Germline CDR1 reads PRHDT; CDR2 reads FYEKMQ (reference sequence). CDR3 size: 15 residues. V lost 5 bases, J lost 8 bases, and 18 bases lay in between. CDR3 sequence reads: CASSPKTGEGEKLFF. Here the CDR3 DNA reads TGTGCCAGCAGCCCCAAGACAGGAGAAGGCGAAAAACTGTTTTTT.

This clonotype was recorded many times. The chain recombines TRBV7-8 with TRBJ1-5; D uncertain. Germline V CDR1 and CDR2: SGHVS, FQNEAQ. The CDR3 runs to 15 residues. The V end was cut by 3 bases, the J end by 6 bases, with 15 bases between. The CDR3 nucleotides read TGTGCCAGCAGCTTGTCCGGGCCGTCGAGTCAGCCCCAGCATTTT. Translated, it gives CASSLSGPSSQPQHF.

This clonotype came up many times. The chain recombines TRBV3-1 with TRBJ1-1; D perhaps matches TRBD1 (5 bases). Trimming left V 0 bases short and J 6 bases short, with 14 bases between. Germline CDR1 reads LGHDT; CDR2 reads YNNKEL (reference sequence). The CDR3 is made up of 15 amino acids. The CDR3 here is CASSQEGQGLSEAFF. DNA of the CDR3: TGTGCCAGCAGCCAAGAAGGGCAGGGTCTCTCTGAAGCTTTCTTT.

The table lists this clonotype with many counts. The chain joins TRBV4-1 to TRBJ1-5; maybe TRBD1 (6 bases). Between the trimmed V and J ends, which lost 4 bases and 4 bases, there was a span of 8 bases. Germline CDR1 reads MGHRA; CDR2 reads YSYEKL. This CDR3 spans 13 amino acids. CDR3 DNA: TGCGCCAGCAGCCGACAGGTTAATCAGCCCCAGCATTTT. It translates to CASSRQVNQPQHF.

This clonotype was counted ten times or more. The rearrangement joins TRBV9 to TRBJ1-2; 7 nucleotides match TRBD1. CDR3 length: 15 residues. Per the germline V gene, CDR1 is SGDLS and CDR2 is YYNGEE. The junction had 11 bases not matched to a gene; V was cut back by 3 bases and J by 6 bases. CDR3 sequence: CASSERVDREDGYTF. For the CDR3, the DNA is TGTGCCAGCAGCGAGAGGGTAGACAGGGAAGATGGCTACACCTTC.

This clonotype was seen repeatedly, ten times or more. J is TRBJ1-4 and V is TRBV20-1, with a possible D match to TRBD1 (6 bases). V was pared by 2 bases and J by 7 bases, with 14 bases between. The CDR3 is 14 amino acids. Germline V lookup: CDR1 DFQATT, CDR2 SNEGSKA (reference sequence). This CDR3 is CSARPRQVIEKLFF. DNA for the CDR3: TGCAGTGCTAGACCTAGACAGGTGATTGAAAAACTGTTTTTT.

This clonotype was seen ten or more times. The chain has TRBV5-1 and TRBJ2-1; D uncertain. Trimming cost V 0 bases and J 4 bases, with 8 bases left between them. The CDR3 is made up of 14 amino acids. Germline V gene sequence: CDR1 SGHRS, CDR2 YFSETQ. CDR3 DNA sequence: TGCGCCAGCAGCTTGGGGTCCCCTTACAATGAGCAGTTCTTC. It specifies CASSLGSPYNEQFF. Complete variable domain (other parts from reference TRBV5-1 and TRBJ2-1): KAGVTQTPRYLIKTRGQQVTLSCSPISGHRSVSWYQQTPGQGLQFLFEYFSETQRNKGNFPGRFSGRQFSNSRSEMNVSTLELGDSALYLCASSLGSPYNEQFFGPGTRLTVL.

This clonotype was observed at least ten times. This chain joins TRBV5-1 and TRBJ1-5, with a weak D call TRBD1 (6 bases). CDR1 and CDR2 from the germline V gene are SGHRS and YFSETQ. Trimming stripped 3 bases from V and 4 bases from J, with 14 bases between. This CDR3 has 15 amino acids. CDR3 nucleotides: TGCGCCAGCAGCTGGGACGGGACAAAAAATCAGCCCCAGCATTTT. This gives the protein CASSWDGTKNQPQHF.

This clonotype was seen at least ten times. The rearrangement links TRBV28 to TRBJ2-7; possibly TRBD1 for D (6 bases). The V end was cut by 4 bases, the J end by 3 bases, with 19 bases between. Per germline, CDR1 MDHEN and CDR2 SYDVKM. This CDR3 spans 16 amino acids. CDR3 in DNA: TGTGCCAGCAGTTCCCGGACAGCCAAAGGTCTCTACGAGCAGTACTTC. This encodes CASSSRTAKGLYEQYF. Based on the CDR3 plus reference TRBV28 and TRBJ2-7, the full variable domain is DVKVTQSSRYLVKRTGEKVFLECVQDMDHENMFWYRQDPGLGLRLIYFSYDVKMKEKGDIPEGYSVSREKKERFSLILESASTNQTSMYLCASSSRTAKGLYEQYFGPGTRLTVT.

V and J are TRBV6-1 and TRBJ1-2; 7 bases align to TRBD1. Germline loops: CDR1 MNHNS, CDR2 SASEGT. With 6 bases clipped from V and 3 bases from J, the junction kept 10 bases outside the gene matches. This CDR3 spans 15 amino acids. The CDR3 nucleotides read TGTGCCAGCAGCATGACGACAGGGCCATACTATGGCTACACCTTC. Translation gives CASSMTTGPYYGYTF.

In this sample, this clonotype turned up many times. This chain uses TRBV9 with TRBJ2-1; 7 bases match TRBD2. This CDR3 contains 14 residues. V lost 3 bases and J lost 5; bases outside the gene matches: 5. Germline assignment: CDR1 SGDLS and CDR2 YYNGEE. The CDR3: CASSAYGGNNEQFF. CDR3 coding DNA: TGTGCCAGCAGCGCGTACGGGGGGAACAATGAGCAGTTCTTC.

This clonotype was counted ten times or more. This chain joins TRBV10-3 and TRBJ2-1; weak D call: TRBD1 (6 bases). Germline-derived CDR1 and CDR2 are ENHRY and SYGVKD. Trimming removed 5 bases from V and 12 bases from J, with 14 bases in between. The CDR3 consists of 12 residues. The CDR3 sequence: CAISIQGTPQFF. In DNA form, the CDR3 reads TGTGCCATCAGTATTCAGGGGACACCGCAGTTCTTC.

This clonotype was picked up many times. V gene TRBV6-2 or TRBV6-3 combines with J gene TRBJ1-5; TRBD1 is a possible D gene (5 bases). V lost 8 bases, J lost 3 bases, and 11 bases lay in between. The germline gives CDR1 MNHEY, CDR2 SVGEGT. The CDR3 extends over 13 amino acids. CDR3 sequence reads: CASGAGPNQPQHF. As DNA, the CDR3 is TGTGCCAGCGGAGCGGGGCCCAATCAGCCCCAGCATTTT.